The 20 T cell receptor beta chains given below trace back to one sample, sequenced in a study of blood T cell repertoires in COVID-19. Only in-frame clones appear in the TCRdb table, and some are missing; sequencing was by immunoSEQ multiplex PCR. The sample includes about 270,000 clones, about nine tenths seen only once; the top ten take about 2%. Sequencing used PBMCs or T cells enriched from blood (not recorded which). The receptors originated from a woman aged 40 to 55 with acute COVID-19.

The CDR3 is CASSLPGQGNSPLHF. The DNA for the CDR3 is TGCGCCAGCAGCCTCCCGGGACAGGGGAATTCACCCCTCCACTTT. V is TRBV4-1 and J is TRBJ1-6, with 10 bases matching TRBD1. CDR3 length equals 15 residues. J lost 7 bases, V lost 4 bases, and 4 bases had no gene match. Germline CDR1 reads MGHRA; CDR2 reads YSYEKL.

The chain carries TRBV5-6 and TRBJ2-7; tentative D call: TRBD1 (6 bases). Germline assignment: CDR1 SGHDT and CDR2 YYEEEE. With 4 bases removed from V and 3 bases from J, the gap between germline ends came to 17 bases. The CDR3 is 15 amino acids. The CDR3 coding sequence is TGTGCCAGCAGCCTAACCGGGACACTAGACTACGAGCAGTACTTC. Protein product: CASSLTGTLDYEQYF. The full variable domain, with the rest looked up from reference TRBV5-6 and TRBJ2-7, is DAGVTQSPTHLIKTRGQQVTLRCSPKSGHDTVSWYQQALGQGPQFIFQYYEEEERQRGNFPDRFSGHQFPNYSSELNVNALLLGDSALYLCASSLTGTLDYEQYFGPGTRLTVT.

V usage is TRBV18 and J usage is TRBJ1-1; D not certain. CDR3 length: 13 amino acids. Trimming removed 3 bases from V and 3 bases from J, with 8 bases in between. Germline V gene lookup returns CDR1 KGHSH and CDR2 LQKENI. The CDR3 nucleotides read TGTGCCAGCTCACCGGAGGTAGACACTGAAGCTTTCTTT. Encoded protein: CASSPEVDTEAFF.

The chain employs TRBV6-1 and TRBJ2-5; D call uncertain. The length of the CDR3 is 13 residues. Trimming cost V 1 base and J 5 bases, with 8 bases left between them. Germline CDR1 reads MNHNS; CDR2 reads SASEGT. CDR3 protein: CASSEVFLETQYF. In DNA form, the CDR3 reads TGTGCCAGCAGTGAAGTCTTTTTGGAGACCCAGTACTTC.

Worth noting for this clone: Within the sample, other DNA sequences also encode this same CDR3. This chain uses TRBV29-1 with TRBJ1-2, with D hard to call. Germline V lookup: CDR1 SQVTM, CDR2 ANQGSEA. CDR3 length: 11 residues. Trimming removed 4 bases from V and 3 bases from J, with 6 bases in between. CDR3 sequence: CSVVRDYGYTF. The CDR3 region has the DNA TGCAGCGTTGTTCGGGACTATGGCTACACCTTC.

The chain employs TRBV6-5 and TRBJ1-1; TRBD1 matches 11 bases. V was clipped by 2 bases and J by 1 base; unmatched bases: 0. The CDR3 is made up of 15 amino acids. Germline-derived CDR1 and CDR2 are MNHEY and SVGAGI. CDR3: CASSYGQGANTEAFF. CDR3 in DNA: TGTGCCAGCAGTTACGGACAGGGGGCGAACACTGAAGCTTTCTTT.

The chain couples TRBV2 to TRBJ1-4; 11 bases line up with TRBD1. The CDR3 runs 15 residues. Losses at the gene ends were 3 bases for V and 8 bases for J; bases not matched to a gene: 5. The germline gives CDR1 SNHLY, CDR2 FYNNEI. The CDR3 protein is CASSDRTGGREKLFF. Written as DNA, the CDR3 is TGTGCCAGCAGTGATCGGACAGGGGGCCGCGAAAAACTGTTTTTT.

The rearrangement uses TRBV11-2 and TRBJ2-3, with D perhaps matching TRBD1 (7 bases). This CDR3 contains 13 residues. Germline V lookup: CDR1 SGHAT, CDR2 FQNNGV. Trimming stripped 4 bases from V and 5 bases from J, with 10 bases between. This CDR3 is CASSSQGGDTQYF. CDR3 in DNA: TGTGCCAGCAGCTCGCAGGGGGGAGATACGCAGTATTTT.

The chain recombines TRBV5-4 with TRBJ1-2, with D hard to call. Trimming cost V 0 bases and J 10 bases, with 7 bases left between them. Germline CDR1 SGHNT, CDR2 YYREEE (reference sequence). The CDR3 has 11 residues. The CDR3 spells CASSLDTTYTF. CDR3 sequence (DNA): TGTGCCAGCAGCTTGGACACTACCTACACCTTC.

CDR3 bases: TGTGCCAGCAGCTTAGACTGGACCCAGTACTTC. Protein: CASSLDWTQYF. This chain connects TRBV7-9 to TRBJ2-5; no reliable D call. This CDR3 has 11 residues. CDR1 and CDR2 (germline): SEHNR, FQNEAQ (reference sequence). V was clipped by 1 base and J by 7 bases, with 4 bases between them.

The V call is TRBV30, the J call TRBJ1-4; D remains ambiguous. Trimming left V 4 bases short and J 0 bases short, with 3 bases between. The CDR3 extends over 12 amino acids. Germline V lookup: CDR1 GTSNPN, CDR2 SVGIG (reference sequence). The CDR3 is CAWTSTNEKLFF. Written as DNA, the CDR3 is TGTGCCTGGACATCAACTAATGAAAAACTGTTTTTT.

J is TRBJ1-4 and V is TRBV30, with D possibly matching TRBD1 (6 bases). Trimming left V 2 bases short and J 8 bases short, with 15 bases between. Germline V lookup: CDR1 GTSNPN, CDR2 SVGIG (reference sequence). The CDR3 length is 14 residues. CDR3 sequence reads: CAWSSQGLREKLFF. The CDR3, as DNA: TGTGCCTGGAGTTCGCAGGGGCTGCGGGAAAAACTGTTTTTT.

This clone was recorded only once. The rearrangement uses TRBV2 and TRBJ1-1; 7 bases are shared with TRBD1. Germline V lookup: CDR1 SNHLY, CDR2 FYNNEI. The CDR3 covers 15 residues. The J segment lost 1 base and the V segment lost 7 bases, leaving 9 bases of the junction unmatched. The CDR3 loop reads CASNRRTGPNTEAFF. The CDR3 coding sequence is TGTGCCAGCAACCGCCGGACAGGCCCGAACACTGAAGCTTTCTTT.

This clone was detected only a few times. The chain links TRBV6-5 to TRBJ1-6; TRBD1 matches 7 bases. J gave up 3 bases and V 6 bases, and 5 bases lay outside the gene matches. CDR1 is MNHEY, CDR2 SVGAGI, per germline. The CDR3 loop spans 15 amino acids. This chain's CDR3 is CASSAPGGYNSPLHF. In DNA form, the CDR3 reads TGTGCCAGCAGCGCCCCAGGGGGCTATAATTCACCCCTCCACTTT.

The rearrangement links TRBV6-5 to TRBJ2-2; 9 nucleotides match TRBD1. The V segment lost 7 bases and the J segment 4 bases; nucleotides outside the gene matches: 4. CDR1 MNHEY and CDR2 SVGAGI come from the germline V gene. This CDR3 is 14 amino acids long. The CDR3 coding sequence is TGTGCCAGCAAAGGGGACAGGGCCACCGGGGAGCTGTTTTTT. Its protein product is CASKGDRATGELFF.

This clone has just one count. The chain joins TRBV3-1 (or the pseudogene TRBV3-2) to TRBJ1-1; tentative D call: TRBD1 (5 bases). The germline V gene encodes CDR1 LGHDT and CDR2 YNNKEL (reference sequence). The CDR3 covers 14 residues. V lost 4 bases to trimming and J lost 0 bases, with 9 bases between them. The CDR3 DNA sequence: TGTGCCAGCAGCCCCAGGGCAATGAACACTGAAGCTTTCTTT. Amino acid sequence: CASSPRAMNTEAFF.

The gene calls are TRBV9 and TRBJ2-7; D is ambiguous. The CDR3 runs to 12 residues. V lost 3 bases, J lost 12 bases, and 16 bases lay in between. Germline CDR1 is SGDLS and CDR2 is YYNGEE. CDR3 protein: CASSGPGSLRYF. Written as DNA, the CDR3 is TGTGCCAGCAGCGGTCCCGGGTCCCTCCGGTACTTC.

Here the CDR3 DNA reads TGTGCCAGCAGCCCCCTGGAGGGCCTGAACACTGAAGCTTTCTTT. Translating gives CASSPLEGLNTEAFF. The rearrangement links TRBV6-2 or TRBV6-3 to TRBJ1-1, with D unclear. The V gene's germline CDR1 is MNHEY and CDR2 SVGEGT. V lost 6 bases to trimming and J lost 0 bases, with 14 bases between them. This CDR3 spans 15 amino acids.

The chain carries TRBV19 and TRBJ2-7; tentative D call: TRBD1 (5 bases). The germline V gene has CDR1 LNHDA and CDR2 SQIVND (reference sequence). V lost 4 bases, J lost 4 bases, and 17 bases lay in between. This CDR3 contains 15 residues. CDR3 nucleotides: TGTGCCAGTAGTACCCCCAGCCAGGGTCAGTACGAGCAGTACTTC. Protein product: CASSTPSQGQYEQYF.

This chain joins TRBV25-1 and TRBJ1-6; TRBD1 aligns across 8 bases. V lost 7 bases to trimming and J lost 8 bases; unmatched junction nucleotides: 13. Germline V gene lookup returns CDR1 MGHDK and CDR2 SYGVNS. The CDR3 runs 16 residues. The CDR3 DNA reads TGTGCCAGCATCAGAGCGGACAGGGTGTCTGATTCACCCCTCCACTTT. Its translation: CASIRADRVSDSPLHF.